This TCR beta chain appears in the sequencing data of a study of shared clonotypes between healthy human individuals. CD45RO-negative cells were positively selected for CCR7, leaving out terminally differentiated effector memory CD45RA+ cells. The J segment lost 0 bases and the V segment lost 5 bases, leaving 5 bases of the junction unmatched. The CDR3 has 15 amino acids. Looked up from germline, CDR1 is SEHNR and CDR2 is FQNEAQ (reference sequence). Study-level points and caveats: With few donors, the genetic and exposure-history diversity represented was limited.

Profiled with immunoSEQ multiplex PCR; TCRdb holds only in-frame clones, not every one. The sample has more than 550,000 clones, around 92% seen once; the top ten hold 24%. With regard to this clone: Its antigen is undetermined.

Sequenced sample: naive CD8+ T cells sorted from blood. The chain is built from TRBV7-9 and TRBJ2-3; TRBD2 matches 7 bases. The sequence derives from a man in his thirties or forties in good health. CDR3 residues: CASSPQAGSTDTQYF. The CDR3 DNA follows: TGTGCCAGCAGCCCCCAAGCGGGAAGCACAGATACGCAGTATTTT.